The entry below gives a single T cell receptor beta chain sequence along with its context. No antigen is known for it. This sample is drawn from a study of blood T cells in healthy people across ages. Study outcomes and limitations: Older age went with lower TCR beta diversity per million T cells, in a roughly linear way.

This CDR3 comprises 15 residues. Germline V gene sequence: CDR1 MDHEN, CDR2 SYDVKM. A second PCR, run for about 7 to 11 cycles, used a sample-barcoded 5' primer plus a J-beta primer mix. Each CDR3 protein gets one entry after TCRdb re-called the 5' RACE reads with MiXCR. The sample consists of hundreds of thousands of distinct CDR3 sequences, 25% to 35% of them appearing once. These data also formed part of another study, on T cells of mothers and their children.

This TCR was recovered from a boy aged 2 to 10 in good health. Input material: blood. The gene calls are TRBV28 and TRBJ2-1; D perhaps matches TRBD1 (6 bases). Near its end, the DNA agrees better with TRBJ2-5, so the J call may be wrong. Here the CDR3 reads CASSGVAGTQETQYF. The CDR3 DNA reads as TGTGCCAGCAGTGGTGTCGCAGGGACACAAGAGACCCAGTACTTC.